A selection of T cell receptor beta chains follows, all from one sample in a study of chemoradiotherapy in HPV16-positive cancers. Measured with immunoSEQ multiplex PCR; TCRdb has only the in-frame clones, and not every one. Found here are 9,000 to 15,000 clones, around 76% of them singletons; the top ten hold roughly 2%. The sample was taken from a patient who underwent chemoradiotherapy. The receptors derive from a human donor with HPV-associated anogenital cancer. Each CDR3 is given with its conserved first and last residue. Fields, in order: J gene, V gene, CDR3 protein.

j_gene: TRBJ1-1; v_gene: TRBV7-9; CDR3aa: CASTPSGEDTEAFF
j_gene: TRBJ2-5; v_gene: TRBV7-9; CDR3aa: CASEGAGETQYF
j_gene: TRBJ1-2; v_gene: TRBV15; CDR3aa: CATSRTEARANYGYTF
j_gene: TRBJ1-1; v_gene: TRBV19; CDR3aa: CASSPQFLENTEAFF
j_gene: TRBJ2-7; v_gene: TRBV6-5; CDR3aa: CASSYSRQVHEQYF
j_gene: TRBJ1-5; v_gene: TRBV4-1; CDR3aa: CASSQGWGSNQPQHF
j_gene: TRBJ1-6; v_gene: TRBV28; CDR3aa: CASRGHIGITPLHF
j_gene: TRBJ1-5; v_gene: TRBV28; CDR3aa: CASTPTSGALGQPQHF
j_gene: TRBJ2-1; v_gene: TRBV4-1; CDR3aa: CASSRGEGVGFGEQFF
j_gene: TRBJ2-7; v_gene: TRBV2; CDR3aa: CASSEALTEYF
j_gene: TRBJ2-7; v_gene: TRBV10-2; CDR3aa: CAAGRGYPYEQYF
j_gene: TRBJ1-1; v_gene: TRBV10-3; CDR3aa: CAIGGGLLGGNTEAFF
j_gene: TRBJ1-1; v_gene: TRBV19; CDR3aa: CASSKVMVVGTEAFF
j_gene: TRBJ2-5; v_gene: TRBV5-1; CDR3aa: CASISGETQYF
j_gene: TRBJ2-3; v_gene: TRBV2; CDR3aa: CASSRTSGGATDTQYF
j_gene: TRBJ1-6; v_gene: TRBV7-6; CDR3aa: CASSLAEGASPLHF